These 26 T cell receptor beta chains originate from one sample sequenced in a study of neurological immune-mediated disorders. A single record per CDR3 protein comes from TCRdb applying MiXCR to the 5' RACE reads. This sample has 65,000 to 95,000 distinct CDR3 sequences, with around 4.6% found just once. Sequences were obtained from PBMCs. These receptors all come from a woman aged 25 to 39 with multiple sclerosis.

This clonotype was picked up many times. One end of the junction varies from germline; a read error may be responsible. V and J are TRBV5-1 and TRBJ2-5, with a tentative D call TRBD2 (6 bases). CDR3 length: 14 residues. Germline assignment: CDR1 SGHRS and CDR2 YFSETQ. This CDR3 reads CASSLGGVQETQYF. The CDR3 nucleotides read TGTGCCAGCAGCTTGGGAGGTGTCCAAGAGACCCAGTACTTC. The full variable domain, its missing parts supplied by reference TRBV5-1 and TRBJ2-5, is KAGVTQTPRYLIKTRGQQVTLSCSPISGHRSVSWYQQTPGQGLQFLFEYFSETQRNKGNFPGRFSGRQFSNSRSEMNVSTLELGDSALYLCASSLGGVQETQYFGPGTRLLVL.

This clonotype was seen at least ten times. This chain connects TRBV15 to TRBJ1-4, with TRBD1 identical over 8 bases. CDR3 length equals 14 residues. V gave up 1 base and J gave up 7 bases; unmatched junction bases: 2. Germline CDR1 is LNHNV and CDR2 is YYDKDF (reference sequence). The CDR3 spells CATSRAGGSEKLFF. CDR3 coding DNA: TGTGCCACCAGCAGAGCAGGGGGCAGTGAAAAACTGTTTTTT.

This clonotype occurred many times. V and J are TRBV20-1 and TRBJ2-3; 8 positions agree with TRBD2. From germline, CDR1 is DFQATT and CDR2 SNEGSKA (reference sequence). The CDR3 loop spans 14 amino acids. J was trimmed by 5 bases and V by 7 bases; bases with no gene match: 11. Here the CDR3 DNA reads TGCAGTGTCAAGCCCGGACTAGCACTAGATACGCAGTATTTT. It codes for CSVKPGLALDTQYF.

In this sample, this clonotype turned up many times. This sequence joins TRBV6-6 and TRBJ1-4; no firm D call. Germline assignment: CDR1 MNHNY and CDR2 SVGAGI (reference sequence). The germline V and J ends were trimmed by 8 bases and 0 bases, with 10 bases remaining between them. There are 14 residues in the CDR3. The CDR3 region is CASGERATNEKLFF. The CDR3 nucleotides are TGTGCCAGCGGGGAACGCGCAACTAATGAAAAACTGTTTTTT.

In its sample, this clonotype was seen many times. This chain joins TRBV6-5 and TRBJ2-3; possibly TRBD2 for D (5 bases). Germline V lookup: CDR1 MNHEY, CDR2 SVGAGI. The V and J ends lost 5 bases and 5 bases respectively, with 17 bases between them. The CDR3 spans 15 residues. Here the CDR3 reads CASSPQSLGRDTQYF. In DNA form, the CDR3 reads TGTGCCAGCAGTCCGCAAAGCCTTGGGAGAGATACGCAGTATTTT.

This clonotype was seen ten or more times. CDR3 nucleotides: TGTGCCAGCAGTTCCCGGGTCGCCGGGACAGGACCCTACGAGCAGTACTTC. It translates to CASSSRVAGTGPYEQYF. The chain carries TRBV6-2 or TRBV6-3 and TRBJ2-7; 8 bases map to TRBD1. CDR3 length: 17 amino acids. With V trimmed by 4 bases and J by 2 bases, 13 bases remained unmatched. Per germline, CDR1 MNHEY and CDR2 SVGEGT.

This clonotype has at least ten counts. The chain joins TRBV12-3 or TRBV12-4 to TRBJ2-4; 8 bases match TRBD1. Trimming removed 5 bases from V and 3 bases from J; junction bases left unmatched: 6. This CDR3 has 15 residues. CDR3 bases: TGTGCCAGCAGTCCCGGACAGGGAGTCAAAAACATTCAGTACTTC. Translation gives CASSPGQGVKNIQYF.

The V and J genes are TRBV12-3 or TRBV12-4 and TRBJ1-5, with 10 bases matching TRBD1. V lost 4 bases and J lost 5; bases outside the gene matches: 5. The CDR3 covers 15 residues. The CDR3 region has the DNA TGTGCCAGCAGTTCGGGACAGGGGCGTTATCAGCCCCAGCATTTT. Residues: CASSSGQGRYQPQHF.

This clonotype was found many times. The V call is TRBV15, the J call TRBJ2-3; tentative D call: TRBD1 (5 bases). Germline V gene data show CDR1 as LNHNV and CDR2 as YYDKDF (reference sequence). The CDR3 loop spans 14 amino acids. Deletions cut 6 bases from V and 5 bases from J, with 15 bases between. This chain's CDR3 is CATRTAKERDTQYF. The DNA for the CDR3 is TGTGCCACCAGGACAGCCAAAGAACGAGATACGCAGTATTTT.

In this sample, this clonotype turned up many times. J is TRBJ2-2 and V is TRBV11-3; 12 bases fit TRBD2. The germline V gene encodes CDR1 SGHNT and CDR2 YENEEA. This CDR3 spans 15 amino acids. With 5 bases clipped from V and 7 bases from J, the junction kept 5 bases outside the gene matches. DNA for the CDR3: TGTGCCAGCAGCGGGGGACTAGCGGGCGGCGGGGAGCTGTTTTTT. It yields the protein CASSGGLAGGGELFF.

This clonotype was observed many times. The CDR3 DNA follows: TGTGCCAGCAGTTTGGGGGATAGTCCAGATACGCAGTATTTT. Its protein is CASSLGDSPDTQYF. The chain couples TRBV12-3 or TRBV12-4 to TRBJ2-3; D is possibly TRBD1 or TRBD2 (5 bases each). This CDR3 is 14 amino acids long. V was trimmed by 3 bases and J by 4 bases, leaving 11 bases between them.

There are many counts of this clonotype. The V and J genes are TRBV20-1 and TRBJ2-1; 16 bases agree with TRBD2. CDR1 and CDR2 (germline): DFQATT, SNEGSKA (reference sequence). After removal of 6 bases from V and 8 bases from J, the junction contained 10 bases not matched to a gene. This CDR3 region has 16 residues. CDR3 DNA sequence: TGCAGTGCCCCGGGACTAGCGGGAGGGGCTTCCGATGAGCAGTTCTTC. It encodes CSAPGLAGGASDEQFF.

This clonotype was seen a few times. The chain is built from TRBV15 and TRBJ1-5, with D perhaps TRBD1 (5 bases). The CDR3 spans 16 residues. V gave up 3 bases and J gave up 0 bases, with 12 bases separating them. The V gene's germline CDR1 is LNHNV and CDR2 YYDKDF (reference sequence). This CDR3 is CATSRLGTYSNQPQHF. The DNA for the CDR3 is TGTGCCACCAGCAGGCTCGGGACGTATAGCAATCAGCCCCAGCATTTT.

This clonotype was observed many times. The V and J genes are TRBV20-1 and TRBJ1-1; D is uncertain. The CDR3 sequence is 13 residues long. Germline V CDR1 and CDR2: DFQATT, SNEGSKA (reference sequence). V shed 0 bases and J shed 1 base, with 6 bases lying between them. The CDR3 DNA is TGCAGTGCTAGAGATCAGCAGAACACTGAAGCTTTCTTT. Translating it yields CSARDQQNTEAFF.

The table lists this clonotype with many counts. The genes are TRBV12-3 or TRBV12-4 and TRBJ2-6; perhaps TRBD1 as D (5 bases). Trimming pared 3 bases from V and 0 bases from J, leaving 12 bases between. The CDR3 is made up of 17 amino acids. The CDR3 here is CASSFAGLGSGANVLTF. Here the CDR3 DNA reads TGTGCCAGCAGTTTCGCAGGGCTGGGCTCTGGGGCCAACGTCCTGACTTTC.

This clonotype was counted many times. The V and J genes are TRBV20-1 and TRBJ2-4, with TRBD1 matching 7 bases. The length of the CDR3 is 16 residues. J gave up 1 base and V 4 bases, and 10 bases lay outside the gene matches. Germline V gene data show CDR1 as DFQATT and CDR2 as SNEGSKA (reference sequence). CDR3 DNA sequence: TGCAGTGCTACCCGCCGAGTACAGGGGGCCAAAAACATTCAGTACTTC. Its protein is CSATRRVQGAKNIQYF.

In its sample, this clonotype was seen many times. The chain couples TRBV18 to TRBJ1-6; no clear D gene. CDR3 size: 15 residues. Germline V gives CDR1 KGHSH, CDR2 LQKENI. V was trimmed by 5 bases and J by 4 bases, leaving 12 bases between them. DNA of the CDR3: TGTGCCAGCTCAAAACAGACCGGTTATAATTCACCCCTCCACTTT. Translating gives CASSKQTGYNSPLHF.

This clonotype has ten or more counts. The rearrangement joins TRBV11-2 to TRBJ2-1; a weak D match, TRBD1 (6 bases). V was shortened by 4 bases and J by 12 bases, with 19 bases between the two germline ends. CDR1 SGHAT and CDR2 FQNNGV come from the germline V gene. This CDR3 comprises 14 residues. CDR3 bases: TGTGCCAGCAGCTCCCACAATACAGGGTACGGGCAGTTCTTC. Its protein is CASSSHNTGYGQFF.

The sample holds a few counts of this clonotype. J is TRBJ1-2 and V is TRBV5-1; tentative D call: TRBD1 (5 bases). CDR3 length: 17 amino acids. V gave up 4 bases and J gave up 5 bases, with 24 bases separating them. Germline loops: CDR1 SGHRS, CDR2 YFSETQ. The CDR3 DNA follows: TGCGCCAGCAGCGCGATTGACAGTCCGGACGCCACGTATGGCTACACCTTC. It is translated as CASSAIDSPDATYGYTF.

There are many counts of this clonotype. V and J are TRBV20-1 and TRBJ2-7; 9 bases agree with TRBD2. The V segment lost 6 bases and the J segment 6 bases; nucleotides outside the gene matches: 18. Germline V lookup: CDR1 DFQATT, CDR2 SNEGSKA (reference sequence). This CDR3 is built from 16 residues. CDR3 in amino acids: CSAKVPMVAGAGEQYF. The DNA for the CDR3 is TGCAGTGCGAAAGTCCCCATGGTAGCGGGAGCGGGCGAGCAGTACTTC.

This clonotype came up many times. The chain carries TRBV20-1 and TRBJ1-1, with D unresolved. Per the germline V gene, CDR1 is DFQATT and CDR2 is SNEGSKA (reference sequence). The CDR3 sequence is 15 residues long. V was trimmed by 0 bases and J by 4 bases, leaving 15 bases between them. The CDR3 nucleotides read TGCAGTGCTAGAGAGGCCTGGGATCTAGGCACTGAAGCTTTCTTT. Translated, it gives CSAREAWDLGTEAFF.

The sample holds many counts of this clonotype. The chain has TRBV20-1 and TRBJ1-1, with 7 bases that match TRBD1. The germline V gene has CDR1 DFQATT and CDR2 SNEGSKA (reference sequence). V shed 6 bases, J shed 1 base, and the junction held 11 bases outside the gene matches. There are 15 residues in the CDR3. The CDR3 sequence: CSAYKGTASNTEAFF. The CDR3 DNA sequence: TGCAGTGCCTATAAGGGGACAGCCTCGAACACTGAAGCTTTCTTT.

This clonotype was observed many times. V gene TRBV20-1 combines with J gene TRBJ1-5; D unclear. The germline CDR1 and CDR2 sequences are DFQATT and SNEGSKA (reference sequence). V dropped 2 bases and J dropped 6 bases, with 11 bases sitting between them. This CDR3 has 13 residues. The CDR3 region has the DNA TGCAGTGCTAGACTGGCAGAAGGTCAGCCCCAGCATTTT. As protein: CSARLAEGQPQHF.

There are many counts of this clonotype. This rearrangement joins TRBV5-1 to TRBJ2-1; D unclear. The CDR3 runs to 11 residues. V lost 4 bases, J lost 5 bases, and 4 bases lay in between. The germline V gene has CDR1 SGHRS and CDR2 YFSETQ. CDR3 amino acids: CASSGHNEQFF. In DNA form, the CDR3 reads TGCGCCAGCAGCGGGCACAATGAGCAGTTCTTC.

This clonotype was observed a handful of times. This chain links TRBV14 with TRBJ2-2, with D hard to call. Germline V gives CDR1 SGHDN, CDR2 FVKESK. The CDR3 runs to 14 residues. The V gene lost 2 bases and the J gene lost 1 base, with 5 bases spanning the gap. CDR3 nucleotide sequence: TGTGCCAGCAGCCAAAAAATGAACACCGGGGAGCTGTTTTTT. This encodes CASSQKMNTGELFF.

There are many counts of this clonotype. The chain combines TRBV12-3 or TRBV12-4 with TRBJ2-5, with D tentatively TRBD1 (6 bases). The V gene lost 5 bases and the J gene lost 0 bases, with 13 bases spanning the gap. The CDR3 sequence is 15 residues long. The CDR3 is CASSPPDSYQETQYF. CDR3 DNA sequence: TGTGCCAGCAGTCCCCCGGACAGCTACCAAGAGACCCAGTACTTC.